These 3 T cell receptor beta chains were all obtained from the same sample, sequenced in a study of OX40 agonist ivuxolimab in advanced cancers. The data were produced by immunoSEQ multiplex PCR, yet TCRdb's version contains in-frame clones alone and is incomplete. This sample yields about 64,000 clones, of which about 87% are seen a single time; 0.67% belongs to the top ten. Sequencing used CD4+ or CD8+ T cells sorted from blood, obtained in a trial of the OX40 agonist ivuxolimab. These receptors all come from an adult with an advanced solid tumor such as melanoma, head and neck, liver or kidney cancer.

The chain employs TRBV11-2 and TRBJ2-2; a weak D match, TRBD2 (7 bases). Germline V lookup: CDR1 SGHAT, CDR2 FQNNGV. This CDR3 has 15 amino acids. V was cut by 1 base and J by 5 bases, with 11 bases left in between. The CDR3 is CASSLGGGRTGELFF. The DNA for the CDR3 is TGTGCCAGCAGCTTAGGCGGGGGCAGGACCGGGGAGCTGTTTTTT.

This chain uses TRBV9 with TRBJ2-4; 15 bases align to TRBD2. Germline V gives CDR1 SGDLS, CDR2 YYNGEE. The CDR3 is 20 residues long. V gave up 0 bases and J gave up 1 base; unmatched junction bases: 8. The DNA of the CDR3 is TGTGCCAGCAGCGTAGATGCGGGACTAGCGGGAGGTTCGGCCAAAAACATTCAGTACTTC. It yields the protein CASSVDAGLAGGSAKNIQYF.

The count of this clone is one. The chain couples TRBV5-1 to TRBJ2-5; perhaps TRBD1 as D (6 bases). Trimming pared 7 bases from V and 4 bases from J, leaving 17 bases between. Per the germline V gene, CDR1 is SGHRS and CDR2 is YFSETQ. The length of the CDR3 is 14 residues. The CDR3 here is CASRDVRGGETQYF. In DNA, the CDR3 is TGCGCCAGCCGGGACGTTCGAGGGGGAGAGACCCAGTACTTC.